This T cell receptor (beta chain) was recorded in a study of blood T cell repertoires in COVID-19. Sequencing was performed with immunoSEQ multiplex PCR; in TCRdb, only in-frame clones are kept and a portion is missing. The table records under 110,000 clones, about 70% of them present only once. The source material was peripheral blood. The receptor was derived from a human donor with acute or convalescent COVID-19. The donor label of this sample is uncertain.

CDR3 bases: TGTGCCAGCAGCCAAGTGCTCGAATGGCAGGCTAACTACGAGCAGTACTTC. It codes for CASSQVLEWQANYEQYF. The chain carries TRBV3-1 (or the pseudogene TRBV3-2) and TRBJ2-7; D remains unclear. The germline V gene has CDR1 LGHDT and CDR2 YNNKEL (reference sequence). The CDR3 extends over 17 amino acids. Trimming took 1 base from V and 3 from J, leaving 19 bases between them.